The sequence of this TCR beta chain was determined in a study of blood T cell repertoires in COVID-19. As for the study in general: Samples came from the United States, Italy and Spain, spanning acute and convalescent COVID-19. T cells, B-cell-depleted T cells, or PBMCs provided the cDNA or gDNA that served as material.

CDR1 is KGHDR, CDR2 SFDVKD, per germline. V lost 5 bases to trimming and J lost 7 bases, with 13 bases between them. The CDR3 consists of 13 residues. Source study methods: Reference gene primer amplification gave estimated nucleated cell counts. The table came from immunoSEQ multiplex PCR; TCRdb's copy has only in-frame clones and leaves some out. D and trimming were read from the DNA, whereas the V and J calls and clone size are those reported in that table. This table has roughly 670,000 clones, about 90% appearing once. This clonotype was sampled from a woman in her late teens or twenties with acute or convalescent COVID-19. The specimen sequenced was peripheral blood. The chain uses TRBV24-1 and TRBJ1-1; a possible D gene is TRBD1 (5 bases). The CDR3 sequence is CATSAGGGDEAFF. The CDR3 DNA is TGTGCCACCAGTGCCGGGGGTGGGGATGAAGCTTTCTTT.